This T cell receptor beta chain came from a study of blood T cell repertoires in COVID-19. Study as a whole: Nucleic acid was either cDNA or gDNA, and it came from T cells, B-cell-depleted T cells, or PBMCs.

Generated by immunoSEQ multiplex PCR, the TCRdb table keeps only in-frame clones and is missing some. The sample contains 350,000 to 450,000 clones, more than 80% of which appear only once. The sequenced sample consisted of PBMCs or T cells enriched from blood (not recorded which). The origin of this receptor is a young man who had recovered from COVID-19.

The CDR3 DNA reads as TGTGCCAGGAGGGGACAGGGGACAGATACGCAGTATTTT. It specifies CARRGQGTDTQYF. The chain couples TRBV2 to TRBJ2-3; 10 nucleotides agree with TRBD1. The CDR3 spans 13 residues. Germline CDR1 is SNHLY and CDR2 is FYNNEI. V shed 9 bases and J 3 bases; nucleotides not matched to a gene: 3.